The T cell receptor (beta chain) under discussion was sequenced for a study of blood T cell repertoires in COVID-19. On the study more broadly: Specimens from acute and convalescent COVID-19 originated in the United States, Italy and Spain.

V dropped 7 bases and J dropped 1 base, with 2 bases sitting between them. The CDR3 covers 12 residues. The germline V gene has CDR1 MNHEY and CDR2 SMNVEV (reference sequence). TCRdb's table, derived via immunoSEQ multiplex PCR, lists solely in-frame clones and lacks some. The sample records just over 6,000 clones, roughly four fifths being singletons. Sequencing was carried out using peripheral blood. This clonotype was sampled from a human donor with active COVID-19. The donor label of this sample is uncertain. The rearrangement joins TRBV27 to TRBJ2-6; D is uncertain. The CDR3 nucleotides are TGTGCCAGCACTTCTGGGGCCAACGTCCTGACTTTC. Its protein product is CASTSGANVLTF.